This TCR beta chain was retrieved from a study of Graves' ophthalmopathy and Graves' hyperthyroidism. This clonotype showed up many times. Its matching antigen is unknown. Whole-study results and caveats: Also, most clonotypes expanded in the thyroid above 0.001 frequency appeared in blood. The model's prediction of ophthalmopathy progression had roughly 71% sensitivity and 72% to 80% specificity.

V shed 0 bases and J shed 5 bases, with 10 bases lying between them. There are 15 residues in the CDR3. Germline lookup yields CDR1 LGHDT and CDR2 YNNKEL (reference sequence). Transcripts of RNA were the source for amplifying TCR beta CDR3 regions. Second-round multiplex PCR came after a first-round RT-PCR that employed HTBI primers. TCRdb re-analysed the multiplex PCR reads in MiXCR, keeping a single row per CDR3 protein. The data hold under 350,000 distinct CDR3 sequences, with 15% to 20% observed a single time. V gene TRBV3-1 combines with J gene TRBJ2-2; perhaps TRBD2 as D (5 bases). The receptor was derived from an adult man with Graves' ophthalmopathy. Sequencing was performed on peripheral blood. The CDR3 spells CASSQDHTGTGELFF. CDR3 nucleotide sequence: TGTGCCAGCAGCCAAGATCACACGGGGACCGGGGAGCTGTTTTTT. Looking up the rest from reference TRBV3-1 and TRBJ2-2 gives the full variable domain: DTAVSQTPKYLVTQMGNDKSIKCEQNLGHDTMYWYKQDSKKFLKIMFSYNNKELIINETVPNRFSPKSPDKAHLNLHINSLELGDSAVYFCASSQDHTGTGELFFGEGSRLTVL.